This TCR beta chain appears in the sequencing data of a study of T cell responses to AZD1222 COVID-19 vaccine. About this clone itself: Its antigen is undetermined.

Study-wide findings and caveats: Donors were chiefly white British, with a greater number of females, and clonal diversity was perhaps underestimated. Baseline serostatus was positive in only six or seven AZD1222 recipients. Along spike, vaccine-associated CD4 TCRs were found throughout, with dominance at 160-218 and 743-854. Nearly half of spike-specific TCRs reportedly go after variant regions that carry no mutations.

Deletions cut 6 bases from V and 4 bases from J, with 31 bases between. The germline CDR1 and CDR2 sequences are SGHDT and YYEEEE. The CDR3 covers 19 residues. Clones were sequenced by immunoSEQ multiplex PCR, and TCRdb holds only the in-frame ones, with some missing. The sample records around 180,000 clones, 88% being singletons. Here the sequenced sample was peripheral blood, taken 28 days after the second AZD1222 dose. This rearrangement joins TRBV5-6 to TRBJ2-5, with D perhaps being TRBD1 or TRBD2 (6 bases each). The receptor was isolated from an adult who received the AZD1222 COVID-19 vaccine. The CDR3 nucleotides are TGTGCCAGCACCTCTTGGAGCGGGTATACCCCGGGGGCAGTAGAGACCCAGTACTTC. It translates to CASTSWSGYTPGAVETQYF.